This is a list of T cell receptor beta chains from one sample in a study of blood T cells in healthy people across ages. Each CDR3 protein is one row after TCRdb ran MiXCR on the 5' RACE reads. The table records about 2 million distinct CDR3 sequences, less than 50% of them present only once. Sequenced sample: blood. The source is a woman between 40 and 50 years old in good health. Both conserved end residues are part of each CDR3. A D gene is named only where the DNA matches it firmly. Size is stated for part of the rows, as once, few or many counts, or as a class when the clone is expanded.

j_gene: TRBJ2-7
d_gene: -
v_gene: TRBV6-6
abundance: -
len: 15
CDR3nt: TGTGCCAGCAGTTACTCGTTTCCAGAGACCTACGAGCAGTACTTC
CDR3aa: CASSYSFPETYEQYF

j_gene: TRBJ2-7
d_gene: -
v_gene: TRBV9
abundance: few
len: 12
CDR3nt: TGTGCCAGCAGCGTAGGGAACGAAGAGCAGTACTTC
CDR3aa: CASSVGNEEQYF

j_gene: TRBJ2-7
d_gene: TRBD2
v_gene: TRBV12-3/TRBV12-4
abundance: -
len: 13
CDR3nt: TGTGCCAGCAGGAGCGGGAGAGGGTACGAGCAGTACTTC
CDR3aa: CASRSGRGYEQYF

j_gene: TRBJ2-4
d_gene: -
v_gene: TRBV24-1
abundance: few
len: 15
CDR3nt: TGTGCCACCAGTGACTCAGTGGGGGCGGGAAACATTCAGTACTTC
CDR3aa: CATSDSVGAGNIQYF

j_gene: TRBJ2-5
d_gene: TRBD2
v_gene: TRBV9
abundance: -
len: 18
CDR3nt: TGTGCCAGCAGCGAGCGCGGGGGGCTCAGCTCTTTGCAAGAGACCCAGTACTTC
CDR3aa: CASSERGGLSSLQETQYF

j_gene: TRBJ2-5
d_gene: -
v_gene: TRBV24-1
abundance: -
len: 16
CDR3nt: TGTGCCACCAGTGATTCGGGACAGCGGGCAAGGAAGACCCAGTACTTC
CDR3aa: CATSDSGQRARKTQYF

j_gene: TRBJ1-2
d_gene: -
v_gene: TRBV20-1
abundance: -
len: 17
CDR3nt: TGCAGTGCTAGAGCGGGACTGGGGGGGGCGAGCTCCTATGGCTACACCTTC
CDR3aa: CSARAGLGGASSYGYTF

j_gene: TRBJ1-6
d_gene: -
v_gene: TRBV4-2
abundance: -
len: 17
CDR3nt: TGTGCCAGCAGCCAAGCCGGGAGTGCTGAGGGTAATTCACCCCTCCACTTT
CDR3aa: CASSQAGSAEGNSPLHF

j_gene: TRBJ2-3
d_gene: -
v_gene: TRBV10-2
abundance: few
len: 14
CDR3nt: TGCGCCATCTCTCGGTCAGGTAGCACAGATACGCAGTATTTT
CDR3aa: CAISRSGSTDTQYF

j_gene: TRBJ1-4
d_gene: -
v_gene: TRBV20-1
abundance: once
len: 11
CDR3nt: TGCAGTGCTAGCCCCAATGAAAAACTGTTTTTT
CDR3aa: CSASPNEKLFF

j_gene: TRBJ1-6
d_gene: -
v_gene: TRBV7-2
abundance: few
len: 15
CDR3nt: TGTGCCAGCAGCTTAGTACGAGCCCAGAATTCACCCCTCCACTTT
CDR3aa: CASSLVRAQNSPLHF

j_gene: TRBJ1-4
d_gene: TRBD1
v_gene: TRBV7-9
abundance: -
len: 16
CDR3nt: TGTGCCAGCAGCCAATTCGGGACAGGGAGTAGGGAAAAACTGTTTTTT
CDR3aa: CASSQFGTGSREKLFF

j_gene: TRBJ2-4
d_gene: -
v_gene: TRBV29-1
abundance: -
len: 15
CDR3nt: TGCAGCGTTGAAGATATAAAGCTAGCCAAAAACATTCAGTACTTC
CDR3aa: CSVEDIKLAKNIQYF

j_gene: TRBJ2-1
d_gene: TRBD1
v_gene: TRBV5-6
abundance: -
len: 16
CDR3nt: TGTGCCAGCAGCTTATCGGACAGGGTTCTCAACAATGAGCAGTTCTTC
CDR3aa: CASSLSDRVLNNEQFF

j_gene: TRBJ2-3
d_gene: TRBD1
v_gene: TRBV20-1
abundance: -
len: 15
CDR3nt: TGCAGTGCGCCGCACCGACAGGGGCCCCGGGGTACGCAGTATTTT
CDR3aa: CSAPHRQGPRGTQYF

j_gene: TRBJ2-7
d_gene: -
v_gene: TRBV7-2
abundance: few
len: 15
CDR3nt: TGTGCCAGCAGCTTATTCAGCGGGCCCTCCTACGAGCAGTACTTC
CDR3aa: CASSLFSGPSYEQYF

j_gene: TRBJ2-5
d_gene: -
v_gene: TRBV7-2
abundance: -
len: 13
CDR3nt: TGTGCCAGCAGCTTAGATCCAGCGGAGACCCAGTACTTC
CDR3aa: CASSLDPAETQYF

j_gene: TRBJ2-1
d_gene: -
v_gene: TRBV12-3/TRBV12-4
abundance: few
len: 15
CDR3nt: TGTGCCAGCAGTTTAAGAGGGGACACCGATAATGAGCAGTTCTTC
CDR3aa: CASSLRGDTDNEQFF

j_gene: TRBJ1-2
d_gene: -
v_gene: TRBV29-1
abundance: -
len: 12
CDR3nt: TGCACCGTGGGTCGTTTAAACTATGGCTACACCTTC
CDR3aa: CTVGRLNYGYTF

j_gene: TRBJ1-5
d_gene: -
v_gene: TRBV6-1
abundance: -
len: 14
CDR3nt: TGTGCCAGCAGCGAAGCGGGGACAAATCAGCCCCAGCATTTT
CDR3aa: CASSEAGTNQPQHF

j_gene: TRBJ2-7
d_gene: -
v_gene: TRBV28
abundance: -
len: 15
CDR3nt: TGTGCCAGCAGTTTCGGGGTCGGGAGCTCCTACGAGCAGTACTTC
CDR3aa: CASSFGVGSSYEQYF

j_gene: TRBJ2-1
d_gene: -
v_gene: TRBV27
abundance: -
len: 16
CDR3nt: TGTGCCAGCAGTCAACAGCCCATAGAGACCTACAATGAGCAGTTCTTC
CDR3aa: CASSQQPIETYNEQFF

j_gene: TRBJ2-7
d_gene: TRBD1
v_gene: TRBV7-2
abundance: many
len: 15
CDR3nt: TGTGCCAGCAGCTTGGAGGGACAGGGACCTTACGAGCAGTACTTC
CDR3aa: CASSLEGQGPYEQYF

j_gene: TRBJ2-5
d_gene: TRBD2
v_gene: TRBV4-3
abundance: -
len: 18
CDR3nt: TGCGCCAGCAGCCAAGCGACTAGCGGGGGGCCTCCACAAGAGACCCAGTACTTC
CDR3aa: CASSQATSGGPPQETQYF

j_gene: TRBJ2-1
d_gene: -
v_gene: TRBV10-3
abundance: -
len: 11
CDR3nt: TGTGCCATCAGTGACTTGAATGAGCAGTTCTTC
CDR3aa: CAISDLNEQFF

j_gene: TRBJ2-4
d_gene: -
v_gene: TRBV12-3/TRBV12-4
abundance: -
len: 17
CDR3nt: TGTGCCAGCAGTCCCCCTAACTGGGGCAGACAGAAAAACATTCAGTACTTC
CDR3aa: CASSPPNWGRQKNIQYF

j_gene: TRBJ2-7
d_gene: -
v_gene: TRBV12-3/TRBV12-4
abundance: -
len: 14
CDR3nt: TGTGCCAGCAGTTTATACGGTCTCCCCTACGAGCAGTACTTC
CDR3aa: CASSLYGLPYEQYF

j_gene: TRBJ2-5
d_gene: -
v_gene: TRBV9
abundance: -
len: 14
CDR3nt: TGTGCCAGCAGCGTAGGAGTTATTCAAGAGACCCAGTACTTC
CDR3aa: CASSVGVIQETQYF

j_gene: TRBJ2-7
d_gene: -
v_gene: TRBV28
abundance: few
len: 13
CDR3nt: TGTGCCAGCAGTCGCGTAGTTTCGGGGGAGCAGTACTTC
CDR3aa: CASSRVVSGEQYF

j_gene: TRBJ2-2
d_gene: TRBD2
v_gene: TRBV4-3
abundance: -
len: 18
CDR3nt: TGCGCCAGCAGCCAGGTTTTAGCGGGGGGGCGAATGGACGGGGAGCTGTTTTTT
CDR3aa: CASSQVLAGGRMDGELFF

j_gene: TRBJ2-1
d_gene: -
v_gene: TRBV6-1
abundance: once
len: 15
CDR3nt: TGTGCCAGCAGCGCCTCTCGGACTCCCTACAATGAGCAGTTCTTC
CDR3aa: CASSASRTPYNEQFF

j_gene: TRBJ2-7
d_gene: -
v_gene: TRBV2
abundance: many
len: 13
CDR3nt: TGTGCCAGCAGTCTACAGGTATCCTACGAGCAGTACTTC
CDR3aa: CASSLQVSYEQYF

j_gene: TRBJ2-3
d_gene: -
v_gene: TRBV24-1
abundance: -
len: 17
CDR3nt: TGTGCCACCAGTGATTTACGGACAGGAGGGAGCACAGATACGCAGTATTTT
CDR3aa: CATSDLRTGGSTDTQYF

j_gene: TRBJ2-7
d_gene: TRBD1
v_gene: TRBV12-3/TRBV12-4
abundance: few
len: 14
CDR3nt: TGTGCCAGCACCTCCCGGGGACAGGGCTACGAGCAGTACTTC
CDR3aa: CASTSRGQGYEQYF

j_gene: TRBJ1-2
d_gene: -
v_gene: TRBV5-8
abundance: -
len: 11
CDR3nt: TGTGCCAGCACTGTCCGTGGGGGCTACACCTTC
CDR3aa: CASTVRGGYTF

j_gene: TRBJ1-2
d_gene: -
v_gene: TRBV7-8
abundance: -
len: 14
CDR3nt: TGTGCCAGCAGCCTGGGACATTCGAACTATGGCCACACCTTC
CDR3aa: CASSLGHSNYGHTF

j_gene: TRBJ1-2
d_gene: TRBD1
v_gene: TRBV4-3
abundance: -
len: 16
CDR3nt: TGCGCCAGCAGCCAACTCCCAGGGGGCGCCTTCTATGGCTACACCTTC
CDR3aa: CASSQLPGGAFYGYTF

j_gene: TRBJ1-6
d_gene: -
v_gene: TRBV7-2
abundance: -
len: 15
CDR3nt: TGTGCCAGCAGCTTAACCTTGGAGATTAATGCACCCCTCCACTTT
CDR3aa: CASSLTLEINAPLHF

j_gene: TRBJ2-3
d_gene: TRBD2
v_gene: TRBV9
abundance: -
len: 13
CDR3nt: TGTGCCACTTCCGGGACTAACACAGATACGCAGTATTTT
CDR3aa: CATSGTNTDTQYF

j_gene: TRBJ2-5
d_gene: -
v_gene: TRBV3-1
abundance: few
len: 14
CDR3nt: TGTGCCAGCAGCCAAGTGCGACAGCAAGAGACCCAGTACTTC
CDR3aa: CASSQVRQQETQYF

j_gene: TRBJ1-2
d_gene: -
v_gene: TRBV4-2
abundance: -
len: 16
CDR3nt: TGTGCCAGCAGCCAAAATGGGGTCGGAACTAACTATGGCTACACCTTC
CDR3aa: CASSQNGVGTNYGYTF

j_gene: TRBJ2-4
d_gene: -
v_gene: TRBV28
abundance: -
len: 13
CDR3nt: TGTGCCAGCAGTTTCACCGGAGTAAGCAAGCAGTACTTC
CDR3aa: CASSFTGVSKQYF

j_gene: TRBJ2-5
d_gene: -
v_gene: TRBV6-5
abundance: few
len: 14
CDR3nt: TGTGCCAGCAGCCCTAACAGGGTACGGGAGACCCAGTACTTC
CDR3aa: CASSPNRVRETQYF

j_gene: TRBJ2-7
d_gene: TRBD2
v_gene: TRBV6-2/TRBV6-3
abundance: many
len: 14
CDR3nt: TGTGCCAGCAGTTATGGACTAGCGGGCTACGAGCAGTACTTC
CDR3aa: CASSYGLAGYEQYF

j_gene: TRBJ2-3
d_gene: -
v_gene: TRBV18
abundance: -
len: 14
CDR3nt: TGTGCCAGCTCACCACAGCAGGGAGTGGATACGCAGTATTTT
CDR3aa: CASSPQQGVDTQYF

j_gene: TRBJ2-3
d_gene: -
v_gene: TRBV29-1
abundance: -
len: 11
CDR3nt: TGCAGCGTTACCCCCGGGTATACGCAGTATTTT
CDR3aa: CSVTPGYTQYF

j_gene: TRBJ2-5
d_gene: -
v_gene: TRBV29-1
abundance: few
len: 13
CDR3nt: TGCAGCGTTGAAGAGGTTGAGCAAGAGACCCAGTACTTC
CDR3aa: CSVEEVEQETQYF

j_gene: TRBJ1-5
d_gene: TRBD1
v_gene: TRBV6-5
abundance: -
len: 15
CDR3nt: TGTGCCAGCAGCCGTGACAGGGGTGTCAATCAGCCCCAGCATTTT
CDR3aa: CASSRDRGVNQPQHF

j_gene: TRBJ1-1
d_gene: -
v_gene: TRBV12-3/TRBV12-4
abundance: -
len: 15
CDR3nt: TGTGCCAGCAGTTTCAGGGGCTTCGGGAACACTGAAGCTTTCTTT
CDR3aa: CASSFRGFGNTEAFF

j_gene: TRBJ1-6
d_gene: -
v_gene: TRBV28
abundance: few
len: 14
CDR3nt: TGTGCCAGCGGGACGTCGGCCTTCAATTCACCCCTCCACTTT
CDR3aa: CASGTSAFNSPLHF

j_gene: TRBJ2-7
d_gene: -
v_gene: TRBV10-3
abundance: few
len: 15
CDR3nt: TGTGCCATCAGTGATCTCCGAGGGGGTGACTACGAGCAGTACTTC
CDR3aa: CAISDLRGGDYEQYF

j_gene: TRBJ2-1
d_gene: TRBD2
v_gene: TRBV3-1
abundance: -
len: 15
CDR3nt: TGTGCCAGCAGCCATTATAGCGGGGCACCATCGGAGCAGTTCTTC
CDR3aa: CASSHYSGAPSEQFF

j_gene: TRBJ1-1
d_gene: -
v_gene: TRBV2
abundance: -
len: 13
CDR3nt: TGTGCCAGCAGACCTATACACGCCACTGAAGCTTTCTTT
CDR3aa: CASRPIHATEAFF

j_gene: TRBJ1-1
d_gene: -
v_gene: TRBV14
abundance: -
len: 13
CDR3nt: TGTGCCAGCAGCCAAGATTTTGCCACTGAAGCTTTCTTT
CDR3aa: CASSQDFATEAFF